The TCR beta chain under discussion was sequenced for a study of cytomegalovirus exposure and HLA in healthy donors. CDR3 length: 14 residues. From germline, CDR1 is MNHNS and CDR2 SASEGT. Trimming stripped 3 bases from V and 0 bases from J, with 8 bases between. Only a few counts were recorded for this clone. Primers for the PCR totalled 60 Vbeta and 13 Jbeta. The data were produced by immunoSEQ multiplex PCR, yet TCRdb's version contains in-frame clones alone and is incomplete. This sample has under 200,000 clones, with approximately 11% found just once. The chain employs TRBV6-1 and TRBJ1-1; no reliable D call. This receptor was identified in a man aged 45-60 years in good health and CMV-seropositive. Sequencing was done on a sample of PBMCs. CDR3 sequence (DNA): TGTGCCAGCAGTGACTGGCAGATGAACACTGAAGCTTTCTTT. Translating gives CASSDWQMNTEAFF.